This is a list of T cell receptor beta chains from one sample in a study of shared clonotypes between healthy human individuals. Assay used: immunoSEQ multiplex PCR; TCRdb lists only in-frame clones, some missing. The sample lists hundreds of thousands of clones; approximately 96% were seen once. The sample taken for sequencing was naive CD8+ T cells sorted from blood. These receptor sequences come from a young woman in good health. The CDR3 runs from the conserved cysteine through the conserved F or W. The D gene is left open where the match is weak.

V gene: TRBV20-1
D gene: NA
J gene: TRBJ2-7
CDR3 DNA: TGCAGTGCCCCCACGTCCTACGAGCAGTACTTC
CDR3 protein: CSAPTSYEQYF

V gene: TRBV5-6
D gene: TRBD1
J gene: TRBJ2-5
CDR3 DNA: TGTGCCAGCAGCGCCGGCCCCGTCCTAGGACAGGGACTCCAAGAGACCCAGTACTTC
CDR3 protein: CASSAGPVLGQGLQETQYF

V gene: TRBV27
D gene: NA
J gene: TRBJ2-5
CDR3 DNA: TGTGCCAGCAGTGAGACTCGACGGAGCCACTGGGAGACCCAGTACTTC
CDR3 protein: CASSETRRSHWETQYF

V gene: TRBV27
D gene: NA
J gene: TRBJ2-1
CDR3 DNA: TGTGCCAGCAGTTTATCGAGGCCGGATAATGAGCAGTTCTTC
CDR3 protein: CASSLSRPDNEQFF

V gene: TRBV28
D gene: NA
J gene: TRBJ2-1
CDR3 DNA: TGTGCCAGCACCAGGTCGTCGGGAGTCTACAATGAGCAGTTCTTC
CDR3 protein: CASTRSSGVYNEQFF

V gene: TRBV28
D gene: NA
J gene: TRBJ1-5
CDR3 DNA: TGTGCCAGCAGTTTATTGGCCAGGACTATCAATCAGCCCCAGCATTTT
CDR3 protein: CASSLLARTINQPQHF

V gene: TRBV5-1
D gene: TRBD1
J gene: TRBJ2-7
CDR3 DNA: TGCGCCAGCAGCCCGGACAGGAACTCCTACGAGCAGTACTTC
CDR3 protein: CASSPDRNSYEQYF

V gene: TRBV19
D gene: NA
J gene: TRBJ1-5
CDR3 DNA: TGTGCCAGTAGTATAGTCGATCAGCCCCAGCATTTT
CDR3 protein: CASSIVDQPQHF

V gene: TRBV15
D gene: NA
J gene: TRBJ2-7
CDR3 DNA: TGTGCCACCAGCAGCCTATGGGGTACCTCCTACGAGCAGTACTTC
CDR3 protein: CATSSLWGTSYEQYF

V gene: TRBV5-4
D gene: TRBD2
J gene: TRBJ2-7
CDR3 DNA: TGTGCCAGCAGCTTGTCCCCCCTAGCGGGGAACTACGAGCAGTACTTC
CDR3 protein: CASSLSPLAGNYEQYF

V gene: TRBV2
D gene: NA
J gene: TRBJ2-1
CDR3 DNA: TGTGCCAGCACCATGGAGTATGAGCAGTTCTTC
CDR3 protein: CASTMEYEQFF

V gene: TRBV5-6
D gene: TRBD2
J gene: TRBJ2-7
CDR3 DNA: TGTGCCAGCAGCTCGGAGGGCCTAGGACTAGCTCTCGGCGAGCAGTACTTC
CDR3 protein: CASSSEGLGLALGEQYF

V gene: TRBV10-3
D gene: TRBD1
J gene: TRBJ2-1
CDR3 DNA: TGTGCCATCACCGACAGGGGGAGTGCCGATGAGCAGTTCTTC
CDR3 protein: CAITDRGSADEQFF

V gene: TRBV9
D gene: NA
J gene: TRBJ2-7
CDR3 DNA: TGTGCCAGCAGCGGAGGTGGTAGCGTCTTCTCCGAGCAGTACTTC
CDR3 protein: CASSGGGSVFSEQYF

V gene: TRBV10-3
D gene: NA
J gene: TRBJ2-1
CDR3 DNA: TGTGCCATCAGCGCTGGGGGGCTGGATGAGCAGTTCTTC
CDR3 protein: CAISAGGLDEQFF

V gene: TRBV15
D gene: NA
J gene: TRBJ2-3
CDR3 DNA: TGTGCCACCAGCAGCTGGGACCTCACAGATACGCAGTATTTT
CDR3 protein: CATSSWDLTDTQYF

V gene: TRBV5-5
D gene: TRBD2
J gene: TRBJ2-2
CDR3 DNA: TGTGCCAGCAGTACTGGACTAGCGGGAGTGAACGGGGAGCTGTTTTTT
CDR3 protein: CASSTGLAGVNGELFF

V gene: TRBV19
D gene: TRBD2
J gene: TRBJ2-1
CDR3 DNA: TGTGCCAGTAGTATAGATCGTCGGTCTAGCGGGAGGGCCTCTGGCAATGAGCAGTTCTTC
CDR3 protein: CASSIDRRSSGRASGNEQFF

V gene: TRBV29-1
D gene: TRBD1
J gene: TRBJ1-3
CDR3 DNA: TGCAGCGTTGAAGATCCGGGACAGCGTTACTCTGGAAACACCATATATTTT
CDR3 protein: CSVEDPGQRYSGNTIYF

V gene: TRBV15
D gene: NA
J gene: TRBJ1-2
CDR3 DNA: TGTGCCACCAGCAGAGTTCCGGATTATGGCTACACCTTC
CDR3 protein: CATSRVPDYGYTF

V gene: TRBV28
D gene: TRBD2
J gene: TRBJ2-5
CDR3 DNA: TGTGCCAGCAGTTTGGGGACTAGCGGGGCGGTAATCCAAGAGACCCAGTACTTC
CDR3 protein: CASSLGTSGAVIQETQYF

V gene: TRBV30
D gene: NA
J gene: TRBJ2-2
CDR3 DNA: TGTGCCTGGAGTCACTTAAACACCGGGGAGCTGTTTTTT
CDR3 protein: CAWSHLNTGELFF

V gene: TRBV16
D gene: NA
J gene: TRBJ1-3
CDR3 DNA: TGTGCCAGCAGCCAATCTAGACAGGACGTTGGAAACACCATATATTTT
CDR3 protein: CASSQSRQDVGNTIYF

V gene: TRBV30
D gene: NA
J gene: TRBJ1-5
CDR3 DNA: TGTGCCTGGAGCATCGGGGGGGCCAGCAATCAGCCCCAGCATTTT
CDR3 protein: CAWSIGGASNQPQHF

V gene: TRBV5-4
D gene: NA
J gene: TRBJ2-7
CDR3 DNA: TGTGCCAGCAGCTTGGCCACCTACGAGCAGTACTTC
CDR3 protein: CASSLATYEQYF

V gene: TRBV29-1
D gene: NA
J gene: TRBJ2-1
CDR3 DNA: TGCAGCGGGGCCCCGGGATCCTCCTACAATGAGCAGTTCTTC
CDR3 protein: CSGAPGSSYNEQFF

V gene: TRBV27
D gene: TRBD1
J gene: TRBJ2-7
CDR3 DNA: TGTGCCAGCAGTTTAGGGGACAGGGACTACGAGCAGTACTTC
CDR3 protein: CASSLGDRDYEQYF

V gene: TRBV5-4
D gene: NA
J gene: TRBJ2-7
CDR3 DNA: TGTGCCAGCAGCGGTCCCGGGACCTCCTACGAGCAGTACTTC
CDR3 protein: CASSGPGTSYEQYF

V gene: TRBV27
D gene: NA
J gene: TRBJ1-5
CDR3 DNA: TGTGCCAGCAGTCCGGGGACACTTAGCAATCAGCCCCAGCATTTT
CDR3 protein: CASSPGTLSNQPQHF